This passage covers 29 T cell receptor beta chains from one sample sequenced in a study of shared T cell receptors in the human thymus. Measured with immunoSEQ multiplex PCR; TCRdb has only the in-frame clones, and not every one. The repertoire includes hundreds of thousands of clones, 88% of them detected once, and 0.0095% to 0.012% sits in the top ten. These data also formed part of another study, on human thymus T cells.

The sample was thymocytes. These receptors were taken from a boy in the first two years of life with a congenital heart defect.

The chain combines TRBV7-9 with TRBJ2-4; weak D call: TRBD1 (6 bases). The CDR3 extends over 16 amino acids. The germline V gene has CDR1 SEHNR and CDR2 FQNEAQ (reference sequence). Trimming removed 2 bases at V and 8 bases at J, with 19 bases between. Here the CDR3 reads CASSLTGTLFGYIQYF. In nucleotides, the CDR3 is TGTGCCAGCAGCTTAACCGGGACACTTTTTGGGTACATTCAGTACTTC.

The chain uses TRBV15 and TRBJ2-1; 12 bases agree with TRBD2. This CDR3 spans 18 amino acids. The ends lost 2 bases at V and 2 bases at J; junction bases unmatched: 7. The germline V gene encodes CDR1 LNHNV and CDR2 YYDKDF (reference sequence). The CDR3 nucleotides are TGTGCCACCAGCAGACTCCGGACTAGCGGGGACCCCTACAATGAGCAGTTCTTC. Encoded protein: CATSRLRTSGDPYNEQFF.

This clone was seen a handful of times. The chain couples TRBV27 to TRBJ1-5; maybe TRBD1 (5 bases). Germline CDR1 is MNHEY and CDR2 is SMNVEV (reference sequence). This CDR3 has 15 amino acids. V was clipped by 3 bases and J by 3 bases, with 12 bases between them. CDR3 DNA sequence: TGTGCCAGCAGTTTCGGTCGGGGACTCAATCAGCCCCAGCATTTT. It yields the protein CASSFGRGLNQPQHF.

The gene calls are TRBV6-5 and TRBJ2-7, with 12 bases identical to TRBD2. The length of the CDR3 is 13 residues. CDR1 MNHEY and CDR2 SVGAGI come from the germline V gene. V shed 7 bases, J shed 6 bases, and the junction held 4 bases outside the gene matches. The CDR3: CASTLAGGGEQYF. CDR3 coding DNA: TGTGCCAGCACGCTAGCGGGAGGGGGCGAGCAGTACTTC.

The CDR3 region has the DNA TGTGCCAGCGGGTCGTTAAAGGGGAAAGTCGACACCGGGGAGCTGTTTTTT. Protein: CASGSLKGKVDTGELFF. The chain carries TRBV4-2 and TRBJ2-2; D may be TRBD1 (5 bases). The germline V gene encodes CDR1 LGHNA and CDR2 YNFKEQ. Trimming took off 8 bases at V and 3 bases at J, with 22 bases between the two ends. The CDR3 runs 17 residues.

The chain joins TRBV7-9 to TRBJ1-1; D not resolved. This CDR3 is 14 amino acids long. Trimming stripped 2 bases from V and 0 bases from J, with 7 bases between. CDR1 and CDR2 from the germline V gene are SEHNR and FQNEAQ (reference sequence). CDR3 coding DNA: TGTGCCAGCAGCTTAAACAGAGTGAACACTGAAGCTTTCTTT. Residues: CASSLNRVNTEAFF.

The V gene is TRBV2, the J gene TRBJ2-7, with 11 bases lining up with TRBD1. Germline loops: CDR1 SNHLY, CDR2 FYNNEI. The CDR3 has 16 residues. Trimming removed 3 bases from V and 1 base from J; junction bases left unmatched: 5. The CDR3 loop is CASSDGGTGGSYEQYF. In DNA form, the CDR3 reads TGTGCCAGCAGTGATGGGGGGACAGGGGGTTCCTACGAGCAGTACTTC. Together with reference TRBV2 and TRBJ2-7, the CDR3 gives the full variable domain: EPEVTQTPSHQVTQMGQEVILRCVPISNHLYFYWYRQILGQKVEFLVSFYNNEISEKSEIFDDQFSVERPDGSNFTLKIRSTKLEDSAMYFCASSDGGTGGSYEQYFGPGTRLTVT.

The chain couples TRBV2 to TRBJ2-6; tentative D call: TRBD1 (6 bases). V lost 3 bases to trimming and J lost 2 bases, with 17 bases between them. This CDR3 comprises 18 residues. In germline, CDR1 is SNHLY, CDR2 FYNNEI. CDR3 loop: CASSEPTGVGPGANVLTF. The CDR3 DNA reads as TGTGCCAGCAGTGAGCCGACAGGTGTTGGGCCTGGGGCCAACGTCCTGACTTTC.

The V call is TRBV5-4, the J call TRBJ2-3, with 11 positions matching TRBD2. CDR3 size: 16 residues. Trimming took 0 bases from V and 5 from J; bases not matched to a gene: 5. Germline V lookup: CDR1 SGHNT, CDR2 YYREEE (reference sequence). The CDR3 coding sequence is TGTGCCAGCAGCTTGGTGTCTCTAGCGGGGGGAGATACGCAGTATTTT. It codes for CASSLVSLAGGDTQYF.

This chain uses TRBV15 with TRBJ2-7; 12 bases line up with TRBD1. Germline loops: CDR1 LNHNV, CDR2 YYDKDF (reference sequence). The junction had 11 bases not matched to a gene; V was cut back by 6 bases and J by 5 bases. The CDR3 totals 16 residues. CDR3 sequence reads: CATSPFRDRGPNEQYF. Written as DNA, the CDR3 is TGTGCCACCAGTCCTTTCCGGGACAGGGGGCCCAACGAGCAGTACTTC.

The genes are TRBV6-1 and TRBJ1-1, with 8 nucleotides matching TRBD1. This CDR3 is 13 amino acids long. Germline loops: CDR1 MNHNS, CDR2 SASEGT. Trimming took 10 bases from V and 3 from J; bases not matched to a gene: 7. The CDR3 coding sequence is TGTGCCACTCACAGGGGGTCGGACACTGAAGCTTTCTTT. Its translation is CATHRGSDTEAFF.

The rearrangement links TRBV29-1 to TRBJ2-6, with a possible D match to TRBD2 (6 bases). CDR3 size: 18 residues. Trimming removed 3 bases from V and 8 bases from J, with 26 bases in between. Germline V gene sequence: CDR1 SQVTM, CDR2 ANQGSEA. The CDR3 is CSVEETENRDFSSNVLTF. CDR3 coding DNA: TGCAGCGTTGAGGAAACGGAGAACCGGGACTTTTCGTCCAACGTCCTGACTTTC. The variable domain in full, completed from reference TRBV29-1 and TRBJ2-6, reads SAVISQKPSRDICQRGTSLTIQCQVDSQVTMMFWYRQQPGQSLTLIATANQGSEATYESGFVIDKFPISRPNLTFSTLTVSNMSPEDSSIYLCSVEETENRDFSSNVLTFGAGSRLTVL.

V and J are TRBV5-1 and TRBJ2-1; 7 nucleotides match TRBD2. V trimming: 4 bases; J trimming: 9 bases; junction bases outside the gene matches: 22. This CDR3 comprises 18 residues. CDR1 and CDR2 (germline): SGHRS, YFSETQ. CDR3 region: CASSGGVRMVSPHGEQFF. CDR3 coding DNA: TGCGCCAGCAGCGGGGGGGTGCGTATGGTCTCTCCACATGGTGAGCAGTTCTTC.

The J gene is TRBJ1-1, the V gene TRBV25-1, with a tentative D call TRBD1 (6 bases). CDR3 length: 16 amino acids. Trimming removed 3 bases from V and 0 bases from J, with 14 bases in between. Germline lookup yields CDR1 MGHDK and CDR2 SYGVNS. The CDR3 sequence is CASSDETGFMNTEAFF. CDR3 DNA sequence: TGTGCCAGCAGTGACGAGACAGGTTTCATGAACACTGAAGCTTTCTTT.

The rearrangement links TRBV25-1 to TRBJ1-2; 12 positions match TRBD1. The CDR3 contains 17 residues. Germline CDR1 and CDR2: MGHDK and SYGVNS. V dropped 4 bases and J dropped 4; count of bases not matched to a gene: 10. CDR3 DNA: TGTGCCAGCAGTGGCCTCCGGGACAGGGGGCGTTCCTATGGCTACACCTTC. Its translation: CASSGLRDRGRSYGYTF.

The DNA of the CDR3 is TGCGCCAGCAGCGCTAGCGGGAGAATAGAGACCCAGTACTTC. Residues: CASSASGRIETQYF. V and J are TRBV5-1 and TRBJ2-5; 10 nucleotides line up with TRBD2. Trimming removed 4 bases from V and 4 bases from J; junction bases left unmatched: 4. The germline V gene has CDR1 SGHRS and CDR2 YFSETQ. The CDR3 is 14 amino acids.

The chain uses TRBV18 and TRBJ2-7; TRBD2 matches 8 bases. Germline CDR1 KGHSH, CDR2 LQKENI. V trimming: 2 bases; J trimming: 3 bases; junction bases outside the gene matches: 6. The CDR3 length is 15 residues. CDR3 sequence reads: CASSPITSGSYEQYF. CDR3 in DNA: TGTGCCAGCTCACCAATTACTAGCGGCAGCTACGAGCAGTACTTC.

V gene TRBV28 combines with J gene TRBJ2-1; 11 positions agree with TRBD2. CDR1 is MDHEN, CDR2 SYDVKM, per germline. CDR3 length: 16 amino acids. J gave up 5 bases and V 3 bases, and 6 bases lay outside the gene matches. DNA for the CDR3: TGTGCCAGCAGTTTGGAGACTAGCGGGGACCACAATGAGCAGTTCTTC. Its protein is CASSLETSGDHNEQFF. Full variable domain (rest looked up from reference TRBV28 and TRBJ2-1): DVKVTQSSRYLVKRTGEKVFLECVQDMDHENMFWYRQDPGLGLRLIYFSYDVKMKEKGDIPEGYSVSREKKERFSLILESASTNQTSMYLCASSLETSGDHNEQFFGPGTRLTVL.

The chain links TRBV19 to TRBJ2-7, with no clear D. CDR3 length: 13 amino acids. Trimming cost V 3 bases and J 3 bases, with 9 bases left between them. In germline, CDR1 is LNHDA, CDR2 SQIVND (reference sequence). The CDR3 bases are TGTGCCAGTAGTATCCAGGCCAACTACGAGCAGTACTTC. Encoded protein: CASSIQANYEQYF.

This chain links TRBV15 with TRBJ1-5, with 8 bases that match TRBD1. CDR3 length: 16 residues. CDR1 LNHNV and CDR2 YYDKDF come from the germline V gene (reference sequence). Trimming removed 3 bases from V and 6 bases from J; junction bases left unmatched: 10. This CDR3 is CATSRPGGKRGQPQHF. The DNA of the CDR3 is TGTGCCACCAGCAGGCCAGGGGGCAAAAGGGGTCAGCCCCAGCATTTT.

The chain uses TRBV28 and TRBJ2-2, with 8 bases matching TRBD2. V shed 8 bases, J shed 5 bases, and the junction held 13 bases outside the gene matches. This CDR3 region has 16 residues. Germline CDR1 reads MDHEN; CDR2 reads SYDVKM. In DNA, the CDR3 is TGTGCCAGCCGCGGGGAGCGGGAGAAAAGTACCGGGGAGCTGTTTTTT. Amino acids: CASRGEREKSTGELFF.

CDR3 region: CASSPPDRTYEQYF. For the CDR3, the DNA is TGTGCCAGCAGCCCTCCTGACAGGACCTACGAGCAGTACTTC. The gene calls are TRBV5-6 and TRBJ2-7; tentative D call: TRBD1 (6 bases). The CDR3 contains 14 residues. Germline V lookup: CDR1 SGHDT, CDR2 YYEEEE. V gave up 4 bases and J gave up 2 bases, with 13 bases separating them.

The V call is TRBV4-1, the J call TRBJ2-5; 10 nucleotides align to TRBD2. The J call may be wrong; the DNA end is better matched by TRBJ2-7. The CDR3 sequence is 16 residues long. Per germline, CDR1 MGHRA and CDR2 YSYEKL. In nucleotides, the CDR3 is TGCGCCAGCAGCCAAGAGGGGACTAGCGCCTCCTACGAGCAGTACTTC. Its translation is CASSQEGTSASYEQYF.

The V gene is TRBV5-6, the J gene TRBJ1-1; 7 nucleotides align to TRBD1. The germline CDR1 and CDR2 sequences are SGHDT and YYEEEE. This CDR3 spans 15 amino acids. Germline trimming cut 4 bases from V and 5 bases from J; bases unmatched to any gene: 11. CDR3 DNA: TGTGCCAGCAGCCCGAGATACAGGGGAGGAACTGAAGCTTTCTTT. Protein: CASSPRYRGGTEAFF.

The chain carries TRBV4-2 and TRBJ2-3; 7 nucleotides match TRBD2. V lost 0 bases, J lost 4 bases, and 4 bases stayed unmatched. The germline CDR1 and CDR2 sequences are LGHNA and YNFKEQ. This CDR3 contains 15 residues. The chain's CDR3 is CASSQDGREPDTQYF. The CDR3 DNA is TGTGCCAGCAGCCAAGATGGGCGGGAGCCAGATACGCAGTATTTT.

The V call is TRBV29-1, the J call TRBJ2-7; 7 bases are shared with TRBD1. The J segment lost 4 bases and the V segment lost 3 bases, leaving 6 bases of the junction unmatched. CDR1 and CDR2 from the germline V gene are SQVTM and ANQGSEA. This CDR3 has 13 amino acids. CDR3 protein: CSVEGDSRYEQYF. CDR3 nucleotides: TGCAGCGTTGAGGGGGACAGTCGGTACGAGCAGTACTTC.

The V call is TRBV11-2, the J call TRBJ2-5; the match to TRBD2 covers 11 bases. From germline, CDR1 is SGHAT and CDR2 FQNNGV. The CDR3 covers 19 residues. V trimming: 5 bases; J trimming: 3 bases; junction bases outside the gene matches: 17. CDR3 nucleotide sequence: TGTGCCAGCAGCAGCAATAGCGGGAGGGAGAACCAGGGAGAAGAGACCCAGTACTTC. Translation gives CASSSNSGRENQGEETQYF.

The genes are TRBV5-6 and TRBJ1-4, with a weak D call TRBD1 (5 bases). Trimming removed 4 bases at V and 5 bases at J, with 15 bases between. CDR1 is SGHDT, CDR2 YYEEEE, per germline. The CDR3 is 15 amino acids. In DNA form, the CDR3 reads TGTGCCAGCAGCCCCTTGGGGGGAAAGAATGAAAAACTGTTTTTT. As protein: CASSPLGGKNEKLFF. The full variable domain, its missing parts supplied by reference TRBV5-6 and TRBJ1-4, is DAGVTQSPTHLIKTRGQQVTLRCSPKSGHDTVSWYQQALGQGPQFIFQYYEEEERQRGNFPDRFSGHQFPNYSSELNVNALLLGDSALYLCASSPLGGKNEKLFFGSGTQLSVL.

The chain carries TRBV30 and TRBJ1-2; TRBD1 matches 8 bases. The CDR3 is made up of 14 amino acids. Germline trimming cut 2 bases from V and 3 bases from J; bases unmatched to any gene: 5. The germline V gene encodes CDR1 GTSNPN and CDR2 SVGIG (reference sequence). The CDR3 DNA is TGTGCCTGGAGTCAGGGGGCCAGGGACTATGGCTACACCTTC. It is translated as CAWSQGARDYGYTF.